This T cell receptor (beta chain) was recorded in a study of regulatory T cells in long-lasting Graves disease. Construction of the TCR beta libraries employed iRepertoire HTBI primers in conjunction with Arm-PCR of CDR3 regions. TCRdb itself ran the multiplex PCR reads through MiXCR, one entry per CDR3 protein. The table includes hundreds of thousands of distinct CDR3 sequences, about 13% detected once. Study-level points and caveats: Among samples with persistent disease, TRBV28, TRBJ1-2 and TRBJ2-5 were favored. Exclusively peripheral blood, rather than thyroid tissue, was studied.

Turning to this clonotype: Its antigen is as yet unknown.

Losses at the gene ends were 4 bases for V and 4 bases for J; bases not matched to a gene: 7. The length of the CDR3 is 15 residues. Germline V CDR1 and CDR2: LGHDT, YNNKEL (reference sequence). The sample's time point: newly diagnosed GD, antithyroid drugs for less than 3 months. The TCR library was prepared using RNA isolated from PBMCs. In addition, the sample was reused for a study of T cells in Graves' hyperthyroidism and ophthalmopathy. That source adds: Most thyroid clonotypes expanded above 0.001 appeared in blood too.

The TCR was taken from a man aged 30-40 years with Graves disease. This sequence joins TRBV3-1 and TRBJ2-5; TRBD2 matches 9 bases. The sequencing here drew on peripheral blood mononuclear cells (PBMCs), taken at new diagnosis, from a patient treated with antithyroid drugs. The CDR3 protein is CASSRRGRAGETQYF. The CDR3 DNA follows: TGTGCCAGCAGCCGCCGCGGGAGGGCGGGAGAGACCCAGTACTTC.